The clone carrying this T cell receptor beta chain appeared a single time. This record comes from a study of cytomegalovirus exposure and HLA in healthy donors. In the PCR, 60 Vbeta and 13 Jbeta primers were used. TCRdb keeps only in-frame clones here, not all; method: immunoSEQ multiplex PCR. The profile covers fewer than 65,000 clones, with 80% to 85% appearing a single time and 1.6% taken by the ten largest. This TCR derives from a man younger than 45 in good health and CMV-seronegative. Sequences were obtained from PBMCs.

The DNA of the CDR3 is TGTGCCAGCAGCTTGGGGGCAGGGGGCTACAATGAGCAGTTCTTC. Residues: CASSLGAGGYNEQFF. The rearrangement links TRBV5-4 to TRBJ2-1, with 7 positions matching TRBD1. With 0 bases clipped from V and 3 bases from J, the junction kept 3 bases outside the gene matches. Germline lookup yields CDR1 SGHNT and CDR2 YYREEE (reference sequence). The CDR3 totals 15 residues.